Given below is one TCR beta chain in context. Between the trimmed V and J ends, which lost 8 bases and 0 bases, there was a span of 22 bases. This CDR3 comprises 17 residues. Germline V lookup: CDR1 SGHTA, CDR2 FQGNSA. This specimen belongs to a study of T cells in Graves' hyperthyroidism and ophthalmopathy. Researchers took RNA transcripts and amplified the TCR beta CDR3 regions from them. A first-round RT-PCR of the TCR CDR3 used the HTBI primer set. MiXCR was run by TCRdb on the multiplex PCR reads, yielding one entry per CDR3 protein. The sample has a few hundred thousand distinct CDR3 sequences; roughly 16% are singletons.

The sample taken for sequencing was blood. The clonotype comes from a woman aged 40-49 years with Graves' ophthalmopathy. This sequence joins TRBV7-2 and TRBJ1-1; D gene ambiguous. CDR3 nucleotides: TGTGCCAGCTCACCATGGGAGGGCCGTTCTTTGAACACTGAAGCTTTCTTT. Translating it yields CASSPWEGRSLNTEAFF. The entire variable domain, with the rest obtained from reference TRBV7-2 and TRBJ1-1, is as follows: GAGVSQSPSNKVTEKGKDVELRCDPISGHTALYWYRQSLGQGLEFLIYFQGNSAPDKSGLPSDRFSAERTGGSVSTLTIQRTQQEDSAVYLCASSPWEGRSLNTEAFFGQGTRLTVV.